A selection of T cell receptor beta chains follows, all from one sample in a study of T-cell memory formation after mild COVID-19. MiXCR, run by TCRdb on the 5' RACE reads, gives a single entry per CDR3 protein. The data hold about 390,000 distinct CDR3 sequences, with roughly 15% observed a single time. The material sequenced was PBMCs or a T cell subset sorted from them (not recorded which). The receptors derive from a man aged 18 to 30 who had mild COVID-19 (a few samples of this study predate the infection). Cell type and time point are not known. CDR3s include the opening cysteine and the closing phenylalanine or tryptophan. The order of the fields is V gene, CDR3 length, clone size, D gene, J gene, CDR3 DNA, CDR3 protein. A D gene is named only where the DNA matches it firmly. Clone size is not always given. Where it is, it says once, few, many or a class for expanded clones.

v_gene: TRBV6-5; len: 16; abundance: -; d_gene: TRBD1; j_gene: TRBJ2-7; CDR3nt: TGTGCCAGCAGTTACTCGACAGGGATTGGACACTACGAGCAGTACTTC; CDR3aa: CASSYSTGIGHYEQYF
v_gene: TRBV24-1; len: 12; abundance: -; d_gene: -; j_gene: TRBJ1-5; CDR3nt: TGTGCCACCAGTGCTTTGAATCAGCCCCAGCATTTT; CDR3aa: CATSALNQPQHF
v_gene: TRBV20-1; len: 17; abundance: few; d_gene: -; j_gene: TRBJ1-5; CDR3nt: TGCAGTGCTAGAGAGTTTGGGGGGATTCCTAGCAATCAGCCCCAGCATTTT; CDR3aa: CSAREFGGIPSNQPQHF
v_gene: TRBV18; len: 14; abundance: -; d_gene: TRBD1; j_gene: TRBJ1-2; CDR3nt: TGTGCCAGCTCACCACCGGACAGGGGCGGTGGCTACACCTTC; CDR3aa: CASSPPDRGGGYTF
v_gene: TRBV12-3/TRBV12-4; len: 13; abundance: many; d_gene: -; j_gene: TRBJ2-7; CDR3nt: TGTGCCAGCTCCGACGCAGGGATCTACGAGCAGTACTTC; CDR3aa: CASSDAGIYEQYF
v_gene: TRBV5-1; len: 16; abundance: -; d_gene: -; j_gene: TRBJ2-2; CDR3nt: TGCGCCAGCAGCTTGGCCGCAGCTGCGAACACCGGGGAGCTGTTTTTT; CDR3aa: CASSLAAAANTGELFF
v_gene: TRBV7-2; len: 14; abundance: few; d_gene: -; j_gene: TRBJ1-1; CDR3nt: TGTGCCAGCAGCTCCCTGACAGGGAACACTGAAGCTTTCTTT; CDR3aa: CASSSLTGNTEAFF
v_gene: TRBV7-6; len: 15; abundance: -; d_gene: -; j_gene: TRBJ1-5; CDR3nt: TGTGCCAGCAGCTTAGACGGGTCGAGGGTTCAGCCCCAGCATTTT; CDR3aa: CASSLDGSRVQPQHF
v_gene: TRBV29-1; len: 14; abundance: -; d_gene: TRBD1; j_gene: TRBJ2-1; CDR3nt: TGCAGCGCAAGGACAGGGGCGACCTACAATGAGCAGTTCTTC; CDR3aa: CSARTGATYNEQFF
v_gene: TRBV20-1; len: 13; abundance: many; d_gene: -; j_gene: TRBJ2-5; CDR3nt: TGCAGTGCTAGAGTAGCCGGGAAAGAGACCCAGTACTTC; CDR3aa: CSARVAGKETQYF
v_gene: TRBV5-1; len: 14; abundance: many; d_gene: -; j_gene: TRBJ2-7; CDR3nt: TGCGCCAGCAGCTTGAACCCAGGCCCCTACGAGCAGTACTTC; CDR3aa: CASSLNPGPYEQYF
v_gene: TRBV11-2; len: 14; abundance: many; d_gene: TRBD2; j_gene: TRBJ2-5; CDR3nt: TGTGCCAGCAGCCCCAGAGCGGGGCGAGAGACCCAGTACTTC; CDR3aa: CASSPRAGRETQYF
v_gene: TRBV4-1; len: 13; abundance: many; d_gene: -; j_gene: TRBJ2-7; CDR3nt: TGCGCCAGCAGGCCACAGGGCACCTACGAGCAGTACTTC; CDR3aa: CASRPQGTYEQYF
v_gene: TRBV9; len: 15; abundance: -; d_gene: TRBD2; j_gene: TRBJ2-1; CDR3nt: TGTGCCAGCAGCGGCGGGGGGCAGACATACAATGAGCAGTTCTTC; CDR3aa: CASSGGGQTYNEQFF
v_gene: TRBV14; len: 14; abundance: -; d_gene: -; j_gene: TRBJ1-2; CDR3nt: TGTGCCAGCAGCCAAGCACAGAACGTATATGGCTACACCTTC; CDR3aa: CASSQAQNVYGYTF
v_gene: TRBV7-8; len: 16; abundance: few; d_gene: -; j_gene: TRBJ2-2; CDR3nt: TGTGCCAGCAGCCCGGGGACCAGGCTCATCACCGGGGAGCTGTTTTTT; CDR3aa: CASSPGTRLITGELFF
v_gene: TRBV30; len: 12; abundance: -; d_gene: -; j_gene: TRBJ2-1; CDR3nt: TGTGCCTGGAGTGTCCTAGCAAATGAGCAGTTCTTC; CDR3aa: CAWSVLANEQFF
v_gene: TRBV10-3; len: 11; abundance: few; d_gene: TRBD2; j_gene: TRBJ2-5; CDR3nt: TGTGCCACCCGGGACTATAAGACCCAGTACTTC; CDR3aa: CATRDYKTQYF
v_gene: TRBV3-1; len: 13; abundance: -; d_gene: -; j_gene: TRBJ1-1; CDR3nt: TGTGCCAGCAGCCAAGATCAGTTCACTGAAGCTTTCTTT; CDR3aa: CASSQDQFTEAFF
v_gene: TRBV5-5; len: 15; abundance: few; d_gene: TRBD2; j_gene: TRBJ2-7; CDR3nt: TGTGCCAGCAGCAACAGAGCGGGGGGTTCCTACGAGCAGTACTTC; CDR3aa: CASSNRAGGSYEQYF
v_gene: TRBV7-2; len: 13; abundance: -; d_gene: -; j_gene: TRBJ1-2; CDR3nt: TGTGCCAGCAGCTTAGCCAGACAGGATGGCTACACCTTC; CDR3aa: CASSLARQDGYTF
v_gene: TRBV12-3/TRBV12-4; len: 18; abundance: -; d_gene: -; j_gene: TRBJ1-2; CDR3nt: TGTGCCAGCAGTCCTCAATCGACAGAGACTAGATTTAACTATGGCTACACCTTC; CDR3aa: CASSPQSTETRFNYGYTF